The rows below give T cell receptor beta chains drawn from one sample of a study of molecular identifiers for immune sequencing clone quantification. TCRdb recomputed calls from the PCR reads with MiXCR, one row per CDR3 protein. This table holds more than 300,000 distinct CDR3 sequences, over 20% found once. The sequenced sample consisted of naive CD8+ T cells from blood, with Jurkat cell RNA spiked in. These receptors originate from a human donor in good health. Some libraries in this study had Jurkat cell RNA spiked in. Both conserved end residues are trimmed from each CDR3. D genes are given only for firm matches.

d_call	v_call	j_call	cdr3_aa
-	TRBV18	TRBJ1-5	TSSPFGGLNQPQH
-	TRBV4-3	TRBJ2-1	ASSQDLVAEDPNNEQF
-	TRBV29-1	TRBJ2-7	SVVGTPESYYEQY
-	TRBV30	TRBJ2-7	AWSSVYEQY
TRBD1	TRBV7-9	TRBJ1-3	ASTPTGASGNTIY
-	TRBV4-3	TRBJ2-7	ASSQERRSSYEQY
TRBD1	TRBV9	TRBJ1-2	ASSGGGQGVFNYGYT
-	TRBV23-1	TRBJ1-1	ASSHPGAEAF
-	TRBV4-1	TRBJ1-1	ASSPAIGTEAF
TRBD1	TRBV14	TRBJ1-1	ASSQVSPTGLMNTEAF
-	TRBV13	TRBJ2-3	ASSSTPGGTDTQY
-	TRBV4-1	TRBJ2-6	ASSQDKVSGANVLT
TRBD2	TRBV3-1	TRBJ2-7	ASSQSKGLARSSYEQY
TRBD1	TRBV27	TRBJ2-3	ASMGQDTDTQY
TRBD1	TRBV24-1	TRBJ2-7	ATSDTGVPYEQY
TRBD1	TRBV7-9	TRBJ1-1	ASSRIRGPGTEAF
TRBD1	TRBV6-2/TRBV6-3	TRBJ2-3	ASSYEEDRVTDTQY
-	TRBV20-1	TRBJ2-7	SAHSSALTYEQY
TRBD2	TRBV20-1	TRBJ2-7	SAREVAGREQY
-	TRBV2	TRBJ1-2	ASSEQSVPDYGYT
TRBD1	TRBV29-1	TRBJ1-2	SAWTGPGYT
-	TRBV7-2	TRBJ1-3	ASSLAALRPAGNTIY
-	TRBV11-2	TRBJ2-2	ASSLGVGGGTGELF
-	TRBV27	TRBJ2-7	ATRRGLTYEQY
-	TRBV2	TRBJ1-5	ASSEASGYQPQH
-	TRBV11-2	TRBJ2-7	ASSLVTSSYEQY
-	TRBV27	TRBJ2-7	ASSNNDEQY
TRBD1	TRBV2	TRBJ2-6	ASTGWTGLPGANVLT
TRBD1	TRBV29-1	TRBJ2-7	STRQGSYSEQY
-	TRBV7-9	TRBJ1-5	ASSLGVGNQPQH
TRBD1	TRBV15	TRBJ2-3	ATSRVGQGRTDTQY
TRBD1	TRBV30	TRBJ2-7	AWGQDTYSYEQY
-	TRBV19	TRBJ1-5	ASSIYAGWQPQH
TRBD1	TRBV7-6	TRBJ2-5	ASSPGTGETQY
TRBD2	TRBV2	TRBJ2-3	ASTRSREAVTDTQY
TRBD2	TRBV2	TRBJ2-1	ASTPRGTSGNEQF
TRBD1	TRBV7-4	TRBJ2-2	ASSHGQGGALQTRTLTGELF
-	TRBV6-2/TRBV6-3	TRBJ1-5	ASSYDHMGAQPQH
-	TRBV3-1	TRBJ1-5	ASGALGGEGQPQH